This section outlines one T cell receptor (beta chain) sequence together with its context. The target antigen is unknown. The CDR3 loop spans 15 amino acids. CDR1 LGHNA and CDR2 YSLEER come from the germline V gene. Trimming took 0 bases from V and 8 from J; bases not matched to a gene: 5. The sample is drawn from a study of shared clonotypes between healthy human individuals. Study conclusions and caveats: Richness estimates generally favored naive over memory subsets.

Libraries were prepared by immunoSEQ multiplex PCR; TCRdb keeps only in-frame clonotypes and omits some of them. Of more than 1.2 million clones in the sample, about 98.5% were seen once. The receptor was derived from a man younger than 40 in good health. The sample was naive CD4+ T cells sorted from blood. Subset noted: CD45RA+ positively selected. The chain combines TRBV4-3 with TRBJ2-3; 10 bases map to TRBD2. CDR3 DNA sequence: TGCGCCAGCAGCCAAGAGATAGCGGGAGGCACTACGCAGTATTTT. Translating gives CASSQEIAGGTTQYF.